Sequencing of this TCR beta chain was carried out in a study of early T cells in non-severe SARS-CoV-2 infection. CDR1 and CDR2 (germline): SNHLY, FYNNEI. This CDR3 is 14 amino acids long. V lost 4 bases and J lost 8, with 14 bases in between. Many counts were recorded for this clonotype. MiXCR was run by TCRdb on the 5' RACE reads, yielding one entry per CDR3 protein. The sample comprises over 50,000 distinct CDR3 sequences, 10% to 15% of which are singletons, and 2.9% rests with the top ten. The genes are TRBV2 and TRBJ1-4; TRBD1 is a possible D gene (5 bases). The sample taken for sequencing was whole blood. This clonotype originated in an adult who was a healthcare worker with PCR-confirmed SARS-CoV-2 infection or an uninfected control (not recorded which). CDR3 protein: CASSVGGWDEKLFF. CDR3 in DNA: TGTGCCAGCAGTGTCGGGGGATGGGACGAAAAACTGTTTTTT.